Following are 24 T cell receptor beta chains from one sample sequenced in a study of T cell repertoires in cytomegalovirus infection. TCRdb redid the calling of the reads with MiXCR, one entry per CDR3 protein. Of about 530,000 distinct CDR3 sequences in the sample, around 27% were seen once. Sequences were obtained from PBMCs. All receptors derive from a human donor in good health (CMV status not recorded). Some clones in this sample may be carry-over from other donors' samples.

The J gene is TRBJ1-5, the V gene TRBV6-6; D is possibly TRBD1 (6 bases). This CDR3 has 18 amino acids. V lost 3 bases, J lost 3 bases, and 21 bases lay in between. CDR1 is MNHNY, CDR2 SVGAGI, per germline (reference sequence). CDR3 sequence: CASSYERGGGFDNQPQHF. CDR3 DNA: TGTGCCAGCAGTTATGAACGGGGAGGGGGATTTGACAATCAGCCCCAGCATTTT.

This clonotype was counted a few times. CDR3 sequence: CASSYGPSTNEKLFF. Here the CDR3 DNA reads TGTGCCAGCAGCTATGGTCCCTCAACTAATGAAAAACTGTTTTTT. The rearrangement links TRBV5-5 to TRBJ1-4; D remains unclear. V lost 3 bases, J lost 0 bases, and 9 bases lay in between. Germline V lookup: CDR1 SGHKS, CDR2 YYEKEE (reference sequence). The length of the CDR3 is 15 residues.

V and J are TRBV27 and TRBJ2-7, with D possibly being TRBD2 (5 bases). Germline-derived CDR1 and CDR2 are MNHEY and SMNVEV (reference sequence). The CDR3 loop spans 17 amino acids. Trimming stripped 5 bases from V and 3 bases from J, with 23 bases between. The CDR3 is CASSPLPDCGRGYEQYV. The CDR3 nucleotides read TGTGCCAGCAGTCCACTTCCCGATTGCGGACGGGGCTACGAGCAGTACGTC.

This clonotype was found many times. The J gene is TRBJ2-7, the V gene TRBV7-9; possibly TRBD2 for D (5 bases). Per germline, CDR1 SEHNR and CDR2 FQNEAQ (reference sequence). This CDR3 has 12 amino acids. V lost 5 bases and J lost 6, with 11 bases in between. Here the CDR3 reads CASSPHRGEQYF. CDR3 bases: TGTGCCAGCAGCCCCCACCGGGGCGAGCAGTACTTC.

The chain links TRBV28 to TRBJ2-7; D call uncertain. Germline lookup yields CDR1 MDHEN and CDR2 SYDVKM. The CDR3 covers 13 residues. Trimming removed 5 bases at V and 6 bases at J, with 14 bases between. CDR3 residues: CASSQHPFGEQYV. The CDR3 bases are TGTGCCAGCAGTCAACATCCCTTTGGCGAGCAGTACGTC.

This clonotype was observed a few times. The chain couples TRBV10-3 to TRBJ2-1; no clear D. The CDR3 sequence is 13 residues long. Per germline, CDR1 ENHRY and CDR2 SYGVKD. Trimming left V 8 bases short and J 2 bases short, with 10 bases between. CDR3 loop: CAIGEVAYNEQFF. The CDR3, as DNA: TGTGCCATCGGGGAAGTGGCCTACAATGAGCAGTTCTTC.

The chain combines TRBV10-3 with TRBJ1-2, with TRBD1 matching 10 bases. This CDR3 has 12 residues. Germline-derived CDR1 and CDR2 are ENHRY and SYGVKD. Trimming took 7 bases from V and 6 from J; bases not matched to a gene: 2. This CDR3 reads CAIKTGGDGYTF. For the CDR3, the DNA is TGTGCCATCAAGACAGGGGGCGATGGCTACACCTTC.

CDR3 coding DNA: TGTGCCAGCAGCTTGGCCGGGACAGGGGTTCTTGAGCAGTTCTTC. This translates into CASSLAGTGVLEQFF. J is TRBJ2-1 and V is TRBV5-4; 10 positions match TRBD1. The CDR3 contains 15 residues. Trimming removed 0 bases from V and 9 bases from J; junction bases left unmatched: 6. CDR1 is SGHNT and CDR2 is YYREEE in the germline V gene (reference sequence).

The genes are TRBV29-1 and TRBJ2-1; tentatively, D is TRBD2 (6 bases). The CDR3 runs to 15 residues. The V end lost 3 bases, the J end lost 2 bases, and 14 bases lay between the germline ends. Germline CDR1 reads SQVTM; CDR2 reads ANQGSEA. DNA of the CDR3: TGCAGCGTTGATGACCTAGCGCCCCCCTACAATGAGCAGTTCTTC. This encodes CSVDDLAPPYNEQFF.

This clonotype was detected only a few times. This chain connects TRBV20-1 to TRBJ2-3, with 8 bases fitting TRBD2. Trimming at V came to 8 bases and at J to 6 bases, leaving 13 bases not matched to a gene. Germline-derived CDR1 and CDR2 are DFQATT and SNEGSKA (reference sequence). This CDR3 spans 14 amino acids. The CDR3 sequence: CSLYRAGGSDTQYF. The CDR3 DNA follows: TGCAGTTTGTACAGGGCGGGAGGTTCCGATACGCAGTATTTT.

The sample holds a few counts of this clonotype. This chain connects TRBV7-2 to TRBJ2-3, with TRBD2 matching over 8 bases. The CDR3 is 17 amino acids. Germline-derived CDR1 and CDR2 are SGHTA and FQGNSA. J lost 3 bases, V lost 0 bases, and 8 bases had no gene match. CDR3 nucleotide sequence: TGTGCCAGCAGCTTAGCGGCGGTAGCGGGGAGGACAGATACGCAGTATTTT. It encodes CASSLAAVAGRTDTQYF. Combining the CDR3 with reference TRBV7-2 and TRBJ2-3 gives the whole variable domain GAGVSQSPSNKVTEKGKDVELRCDPISGHTALYWYRQSLGQGLEFLIYFQGNSAPDKSGLPSDRFSAERTGGSVSTLTIQRTQQEDSAVYLCASSLAAVAGRTDTQYFGPGTRLTVL.

This clonotype came up a few times. The genes are TRBV6-2 or TRBV6-3 and TRBJ1-5; D unclear. The germline gives CDR1 MNHEY, CDR2 SVGEGT. CDR3 length: 14 residues. Trimming cost V 2 bases and J 4 bases, with 9 bases left between them. The CDR3 DNA sequence: TGTGCCAGCAGTTACAGGGCTAGGAATCAGCCCCAGCATTTT. It translates to CASSYRARNQPQHF.

This clonotype occurred many times. The genes are TRBV7-6 and TRBJ2-5, with TRBD2 identical over 14 bases. The CDR3 consists of 18 residues. The trim removed 5 bases at V and 2 bases at J, leaving 10 bases unmatched. Looked up from germline, CDR1 is SGHVS and CDR2 is FNYEAQ. In nucleotides, the CDR3 is TGTGCCAGCAGCGAGGGACTAGCGGGAGTCTTCCCACAAGAGACCCAGTACTTC. This gives the protein CASSEGLAGVFPQETQYF.

V usage is TRBV2 and J usage is TRBJ1-6; no clear D. V lost 2 bases and J 6 bases, leaving 11 bases between the germline ends. The germline CDR1 and CDR2 sequences are SNHLY and FYNNEI. The CDR3 extends over 15 amino acids. CDR3 nucleotides: TGTGCCAGCAGTGAATCGAACCCTGTTAATTCACCCCTCCACTTT. Its protein product is CASSESNPVNSPLHF. Complete variable domain (other parts from reference TRBV2 and TRBJ1-6): EPEVTQTPSHQVTQMGQEVILRCVPISNHLYFYWYRQILGQKVEFLVSFYNNEISEKSEIFDDQFSVERPDGSNFTLKIRSTKLEDSAMYFCASSESNPVNSPLHFGNGTRLTVT.

This chain uses TRBV19 with TRBJ1-6; D not resolved. Germline CDR1 is LNHDA and CDR2 is SQIVND (reference sequence). The CDR3 is made up of 15 amino acids. V lost 3 bases and J 8 bases, leaving 14 bases between the germline ends. The CDR3: CASSIALTRDSPLHF. The CDR3, as DNA: TGTGCCAGTAGTATCGCCTTAACAAGAGATTCACCCCTCCACTTT.

This clonotype has a handful of counts. The chain employs TRBV11-3 and TRBJ2-1, with TRBD2 matching over 9 bases. Germline lookup yields CDR1 SGHNT and CDR2 YENEEA. V gave up 0 bases and J gave up 10 bases; unmatched junction bases: 13. The CDR3 is made up of 17 amino acids. This CDR3 reads CASSLDPLAGGPGEQFF. For the CDR3, the DNA is TGTGCCAGCAGCTTAGACCCTCTGGCGGGAGGGCCAGGAGAGCAGTTCTTC.

V and J are TRBV20-1 and TRBJ2-1; D is unresolved. The V end was cut by 0 bases, the J end by 2 bases, with 2 bases between. The CDR3 is made up of 12 amino acids. The germline V gene has CDR1 DFQATT and CDR2 SNEGSKA (reference sequence). The CDR3 DNA is TGCAGTGCTAGAGATCCCTACAATGAGCAGTTCTTC. Amino acid sequence: CSARDPYNEQFF.

In this sample, this clonotype turned up a few times. This chain links TRBV7-2 with TRBJ2-7; 7 nucleotides line up with TRBD2. V shed 2 bases, J shed 0 bases, and the junction held 4 bases outside the gene matches. CDR1 is SGHTA, CDR2 FQGNSA, per germline. The CDR3 has 15 residues. CDR3 bases: TGTGCCAGCAGCTTAATACTAGCGAGCTCCTACGAGCAGTACTTC. Protein: CASSLILASSYEQYF.

The gene calls are TRBV28 and TRBJ2-7; 7 nucleotides match TRBD1. The trim removed 6 bases at V and 0 bases at J, leaving 5 bases unmatched. The CDR3 spans 14 residues. The germline gives CDR1 MDHEN, CDR2 SYDVKM. The CDR3 here is CASRSQGISYEQYF. In DNA form, the CDR3 reads TGTGCCAGCAGGTCACAGGGGATCTCCTACGAGCAGTACTTC. Full variable domain (missing parts from reference TRBV28 and TRBJ2-7): DVKVTQSSRYLVKRTGEKVFLECVQDMDHENMFWYRQDPGLGLRLIYFSYDVKMKEKGDIPEGYSVSREKKERFSLILESASTNQTSMYLCASRSQGISYEQYFGPGTRLTVT.

This clonotype was recorded many times. The chain joins TRBV7-2 to TRBJ2-3; TRBD2 might be the D (6 bases). Germline V gene lookup returns CDR1 SGHTA and CDR2 FQGNSA. V lost 6 bases, J lost 5 bases, and 24 bases lay in between. This CDR3 spans 17 amino acids. The CDR3 coding sequence is TGTGCCAGCAGGCTTTGGGGGGACGCCAAAATCAAAGATACGCAGTATTTT. This encodes CASRLWGDAKIKDTQYF.

The table lists this clonotype with a few counts. J is TRBJ2-1 and V is TRBV7-3; D tentatively fits TRBD1 or TRBD2 (6 bases each). The CDR3 sequence is 13 residues long. V lost 6 bases to trimming and J lost 4 bases, with 10 bases between them. Germline-derived CDR1 and CDR2 are SGHTA and FQGTGA. The CDR3 spells CASSGGGYNEQFF. The CDR3 nucleotides are TGTGCCAGCAGTGGAGGGGGATACAATGAGCAGTTCTTC.

The table lists this clonotype with a few counts. The chain is built from TRBV10-3 and TRBJ1-1; TRBD1 agrees at 10 bases. CDR1 and CDR2 (germline): ENHRY, SYGVKD. Trimming removed 10 bases from V and 1 base from J; junction bases left unmatched: 6. CDR3 length equals 14 residues. CDR3 in DNA: TGTGCCACCAGACAGGGGGCAGCGAACACTGAAGCTTTCTTT. It translates to CATRQGAANTEAFF.

In regard to this clonotype: A much larger clone lies one base from this, so it may be a read error. The CDR3, as DNA: TGTGCCAACAGCGCTGGGACGGTCAATGAGCAGTTCTTC. As protein: CANSAGTVNEQFF. The chain combines TRBV7-2 with TRBJ2-1, with D perhaps TRBD1 or TRBD2 (5 bases each). The CDR3 is 13 amino acids. Germline V gene data show CDR1 as SGHTA and CDR2 as FQGNSA.

The chain is built from TRBV19 and TRBJ2-5; D gene unclear. With 5 bases removed from V and 0 bases from J, the gap between germline ends came to 10 bases. CDR1 LNHDA and CDR2 SQIVND come from the germline V gene (reference sequence). The CDR3 loop spans 14 amino acids. CDR3 sequence: CASSPLEYQETQYF. The CDR3 region has the DNA TGTGCCAGTAGTCCCCTTGAGTACCAAGAGACCCAGTACTTC.